A single sample gave rise to the 19 T cell receptor beta chains below, sequenced in a study of CD8 T cells in ankylosing spondylitis. TCRdb recomputed calls from the 5' RACE reads with MiXCR, one row per CDR3 protein. The data show around 250,000 distinct CDR3 sequences, over 15% seen once. The sequenced sample was blood, either unsorted or a sorted T cell fraction (not recorded which). Receptors were obtained from a male donor with ankylosing spondylitis or in good health (not recorded which).

There are a few counts of this clonotype. V is TRBV4-1 and J is TRBJ2-7; the D is unclear. The germline gives CDR1 MGHRA, CDR2 YSYEKL. CDR3 length: 14 amino acids. V dropped 0 bases and J dropped 1 base, with 7 bases sitting between them. The DNA of the CDR3 is TGCGCCAGCAGCCAAGACGGCCGATCCTACGAGCAGTACTTC. Translated: CASSQDGRSYEQYF.

In this sample, this clonotype turned up many times. V and J are TRBV27 and TRBJ2-7; D perhaps matches TRBD1 (6 bases). This CDR3 contains 13 residues. The germline CDR1 and CDR2 sequences are MNHEY and SMNVEV (reference sequence). V was shortened by 2 bases and J by 3 bases, with 8 bases between the two germline ends. The CDR3 protein is CASSLRGHYEQYF. In DNA, the CDR3 is TGTGCCAGCAGTTTAAGGGGACACTACGAGCAGTACTTC.

The chain recombines TRBV4-1 with TRBJ2-1; perhaps TRBD2 as D (6 bases). CDR1 MGHRA and CDR2 YSYEKL come from the germline V gene. V lost 1 base and J 4 bases, leaving 14 bases between the germline ends. The CDR3 covers 16 residues. The CDR3 protein is CASSQVGLALYNEQFF. DNA of the CDR3: TGCGCCAGCAGCCAAGTGGGTCTAGCGCTGTACAATGAGCAGTTCTTC.

As concerns this clonotype: One base away lies a much larger clone, so this may be a sequencing read error. This chain uses TRBV4-2 with TRBJ1-2, with TRBD1 matching over 8 bases. Germline CDR1 reads LGHNA; CDR2 reads YNFKEQ. The CDR3 covers 16 residues. Here the CDR3 reads CASCQERGQEVWGYTF. The CDR3 DNA sequence: TGTGCCAGCTGCCAAGAGCGGGGACAGGAGGTTTGGGGCTACACCTTC.

The gene calls are TRBV10-1 and TRBJ2-3, with TRBD2 matching over 10 bases. Germline lookup yields CDR1 WNHNN and CDR2 SYGVQD (reference sequence). Unmatched junction bases numbered 5, after V lost 5 bases and J lost 0 bases. The CDR3 consists of 16 residues. The DNA of the CDR3 is TGCGCCAGCAGTTCCGGGACTAGCGTAAGCACAGATACGCAGTATTTT. Amino acid sequence: CASSSGTSVSTDTQYF.

This clonotype was picked up a small number of times. V and J are TRBV4-1 and TRBJ2-1; no definite D call. Deletions cut 2 bases from V and 0 bases from J, with 8 bases between. CDR3 size: 15 residues. Germline loops: CDR1 MGHRA, CDR2 YSYEKL. CDR3 DNA: TGCGCCAGCAGCCAATACATGAACTCCTACAATGAGCAGTTCTTC. This sequence encodes CASSQYMNSYNEQFF.

This rearrangement joins TRBV6-5 to TRBJ2-1, with 8 bases identical to TRBD1. CDR1 is MNHEY and CDR2 is SVGAGI in the germline V gene. The CDR3 contains 15 residues. Trimming cost V 2 bases and J 8 bases; bases outside gene matches: 8. CDR3 loop: CASSYAGQEAHEQFF. The CDR3 nucleotides read TGTGCCAGCAGTTACGCGGGACAGGAGGCTCATGAGCAGTTCTTC.

The rearrangement uses TRBV29-1 and TRBJ2-3; the D is unclear. Per the germline V gene, CDR1 is SQVTM and CDR2 is ANQGSEA. The CDR3 is 14 amino acids. The DNA for the CDR3 is TGCACCTGTAGCTTTCTTGGGGGCACAGATACGCAGTATTTT. It yields the protein CTCSFLGGTDTQYF.

This clonotype was counted only a few times. This sequence joins TRBV20-1 and TRBJ2-5; D may be TRBD1 or TRBD2 (5 bases each). The germline gives CDR1 DFQATT, CDR2 SNEGSKA (reference sequence). V lost 7 bases and J lost 5, with 17 bases in between. The length of the CDR3 is 13 residues. The CDR3 protein is CSGLEGLWETQYF. DNA of the CDR3: TGCAGTGGGCTTGAGGGGCTGTGGGAGACCCAGTACTTC.

The rearrangement links TRBV29-1 to TRBJ2-7; D gene unclear. Trimming stripped 0 bases from V and 3 bases from J, with 9 bases between. There are 13 residues in the CDR3. Germline CDR1 reads SQVTM; CDR2 reads ANQGSEA. The CDR3 protein is CSVEDCESYEQYF. The CDR3 DNA sequence: TGCAGCGTTGAAGATTGCGAAAGCTACGAGCAGTACTTC.

There are many counts of this clonotype. The chain uses TRBV4-1 and TRBJ2-7, with no clear D. V was cut by 3 bases and J by 0 bases, with 12 bases left in between. Germline-derived CDR1 and CDR2 are MGHRA and YSYEKL. The length of the CDR3 is 15 residues. The CDR3 reads CASSHGDSSSYEQYF. As DNA, the CDR3 is TGCGCCAGCAGCCACGGTGACTCCAGCTCCTACGAGCAGTACTTC.

The genes are TRBV10-3 and TRBJ1-5; possible D gene TRBD1, 5 bases. CDR3 length equals 12 residues. V lost 8 bases, J lost 4 bases, and 9 bases lay in between. Germline V gene data show CDR1 as ENHRY and CDR2 as SYGVKD. The CDR3 reads CAISTENQPQHF. CDR3 nucleotides: TGTGCCATCTCGACAGAAAATCAGCCCCAGCATTTT.

Only a few counts were recorded for this clonotype. The chain links TRBV12-3 or TRBV12-4 to TRBJ2-1; 10 bases agree with TRBD2. J gave up 10 bases and V 6 bases, and 15 bases lay outside the gene matches. The CDR3 contains 16 residues. The CDR3: CASSYTGTSEGKEQFF. CDR3 DNA sequence: TGTGCCAGCAGCTACACCGGGACTAGCGAGGGAAAAGAGCAGTTCTTC.

This clonotype was detected only a few times. The V call is TRBV20-1, the J call TRBJ2-2; perhaps D is TRBD1 or TRBD2 (5 bases each). The ends were cut back, 6 bases at V and 6 bases at J, with 11 bases in the middle. CDR1 and CDR2 (germline): DFQATT, SNEGSKA (reference sequence). This CDR3 is built from 12 residues. CDR3 in amino acids: CSATEGSGELFF. The CDR3 DNA follows: TGCAGTGCAACAGAGGGGTCCGGGGAGCTGTTTTTT.

The chain employs TRBV6-1 and TRBJ2-7; 9 bases map to TRBD1. CDR1 is MNHNS, CDR2 SASEGT, per germline. The CDR3 is 16 residues long. Trimming cost V 0 bases and J 2 bases; bases outside gene matches: 5. CDR3 residues: CASSEATQGAPYEQYF. The DNA of the CDR3 is TGTGCCAGCAGTGAAGCAACACAGGGGGCTCCCTACGAGCAGTACTTC.

CDR3: CASSQIGYNEQFF. The CDR3 bases are TGCGCCAGCAGCCAAATTGGATACAATGAGCAGTTCTTC. J is TRBJ2-1 and V is TRBV4-1, with D unresolved. Trimming removed 2 bases from V and 4 bases from J, with 6 bases in between. Germline V gene lookup returns CDR1 MGHRA and CDR2 YSYEKL. The CDR3 is 13 amino acids.

There are a few counts of this clonotype. The rearrangement joins TRBV7-6 to TRBJ2-1; TRBD2 might be the D (5 bases). V lost 2 bases and J 4 bases, leaving 9 bases between the germline ends. The germline V gene encodes CDR1 SGHVS and CDR2 FNYEAQ. The CDR3 consists of 14 residues. The CDR3 DNA sequence: TGTGCCAGCAGCTTATCCGAGGGATACAATGAGCAGTTCTTC. Its protein product is CASSLSEGYNEQFF.

This clonotype has at least ten counts. The chain is built from TRBV5-6 and TRBJ2-2; TRBD2 is a possible D gene (6 bases). Trimming took off 1 base at V and 1 base at J, with 8 bases between the two ends. The CDR3 is made up of 15 amino acids. CDR1 and CDR2 from the germline V gene are SGHDT and YYEEEE. This CDR3 reads CASSLTSRNTGELFF. CDR3 bases: TGTGCCAGCAGCTTGACTAGCAGGAACACCGGGGAGCTGTTTTTT.

V usage is TRBV12-3 or TRBV12-4 and J usage is TRBJ2-2, with D possibly being TRBD2 (6 bases). Trimming left V 8 bases short and J 4 bases short, with 20 bases between. This CDR3 region has 16 residues. The CDR3 nucleotides read TGTGCCAGCGGCCGTTTGCCGGGACTCCGCACCGGGGAGCTGTTTTTT. Amino acids: CASGRLPGLRTGELFF.